The clone carrying this T cell receptor beta chain was counted only a few times. Its specificity is not known. The data originate from a study of response to subunit inactivated influenza vaccine. Study-level findings and limits: Each seasonal flu vaccination may recruit only limited new T cells, authors suggested.

The germline V gene has CDR1 SNHLY and CDR2 FYNNEI. Trimming took off 6 bases at V and 0 bases at J, with 9 bases between the two ends. The CDR3 sequence is 14 residues long. TCRdb passed the RT-PCR reads through MiXCR, listing each CDR3 protein once. The sample has about 500,000 distinct CDR3 sequences, more than 15% seen once. This specimen was CD4+ T cells sorted from PBMCs, taken roughly 24 months after vaccination. The source of this sequence is a man between 50 and 75 years old who received an inactivated influenza vaccine. The chain recombines TRBV2 with TRBJ2-1; D unresolved. The CDR3 sequence: CASRDGPSYNEQFF. CDR3 DNA: TGTGCCAGCAGAGACGGGCCCTCCTACAATGAGCAGTTCTTC. The full variable domain, its missing parts supplied by reference TRBV2 and TRBJ2-1, is EPEVTQTPSHQVTQMGQEVILRCVPISNHLYFYWYRQILGQKVEFLVSFYNNEISEKSEIFDDQFSVERPDGSNFTLKIRSTKLEDSAMYFCASRDGPSYNEQFFGPGTRLTVL.